This T cell receptor (beta chain) emerged from a study of CD8 T cells in Susac syndrome. Random-hexamer reverse transcription was applied to about 0.45 to 1 ug RNA. TCRdb processed the immunoSEQ multiplex PCR reads anew with MiXCR; each CDR3 protein has one entry. The sample holds approximately 260,000 distinct CDR3 sequences; about 96% are singletons and the top ten take 0.1%. The V and J ends lost 0 bases and 0 bases respectively, with 3 bases between them. The CDR3 has 13 residues. Germline CDR1 is SGHRS and CDR2 is YFSETQ. V and J are TRBV5-1 and TRBJ1-1; D remains ambiguous. Sample: CD4+ T cells from PBMCs. This sequence originates from a human donor with Susac syndrome. The CDR3 spells CASSLVVNTEAFF. Here the CDR3 DNA reads TGCGCCAGCAGCTTGGTTGTGAACACTGAAGCTTTCTTT.